The 19 T cell receptor beta chains presented below share a single source sample, sequenced in a study of response to subunit inactivated influenza vaccine. TCRdb ran MiXCR on the RT-PCR reads and lists one entry per CDR3 protein. The sample has around 530,000 distinct CDR3 sequences; 12% are singletons. The specimen was PBMCs from blood, collected on the day of vaccination. The receptor set was obtained from a man aged 45-60 years who received an inactivated influenza vaccine.

This clonotype was recorded a few times. This chain joins TRBV12-3 or TRBV12-4 and TRBJ1-1; perhaps TRBD1 as D (6 bases). The CDR3 totals 13 residues. V was cut by 5 bases and J by 4 bases, with 11 bases left in between. CDR3 protein: CASSKGGLTEAFF. The DNA of the CDR3 is TGTGCCAGCAGTAAAGGGGGGCTCACTGAAGCTTTCTTT.

This clonotype was seen only a few times. The chain is built from TRBV2 and TRBJ2-3; D not certain. CDR1 and CDR2 (germline): SNHLY, FYNNEI. The length of the CDR3 is 14 residues. V was trimmed by 2 bases and J by 3 bases, leaving 9 bases between them. CDR3 sequence: CASSERRSTDTQYF. The CDR3 DNA sequence: TGTGCCAGCAGTGAAAGACGGTCTACAGATACGCAGTATTTT.

This clonotype was seen at least ten times. The rearrangement links TRBV7-2 to TRBJ2-3, with 13 bases that match TRBD2. This CDR3 comprises 16 residues. The V and J ends lost 5 bases and 4 bases, in that order; junction bases with no gene match: 6. CDR1 and CDR2 (germline): SGHTA, FQGNSA. The CDR3 spells CASSTRLAGGADTQYF. The CDR3 nucleotides are TGTGCCAGCAGCACTCGACTAGCGGGAGGCGCAGATACGCAGTATTTT.

This clonotype was seen only a few times. The V call is TRBV30, the J call TRBJ1-2, with D uncertain. The CDR3 length is 13 residues. The germline CDR1 and CDR2 sequences are GTSNPN and SVGIG (reference sequence). The V end lost 8 bases, the J end lost 4 bases, and 17 bases lay between the germline ends. In DNA form, the CDR3 reads TGTGCCGCGCAAGGGCAGGCGGTCTATGGCTACACCTTC. Translated, it gives CAAQGQAVYGYTF. The full variable domain, completed using reference TRBV30 and TRBJ1-2, is SQTIHQWPATLVQPVGSPLSLECTVEGTSNPNLYWYRQAAGRGLQLLFYSVGIGQISSEVPQNLSASRPQDRQFILSSKKLLLSDSGFYLCAAQGQAVYGYTFGSGTRLTVV.

This clonotype was picked up many times. The J gene is TRBJ2-2, the V gene TRBV5-1, with D perhaps matching TRBD2 (5 bases). The CDR3 extends over 15 amino acids. Per germline, CDR1 SGHRS and CDR2 YFSETQ. Trimming took 0 bases from V and 4 from J, leaving 10 bases between them. Written as DNA, the CDR3 is TGCGCCAGCAGCTTGGCCGAGGGTTTCACCGGGGAGCTGTTTTTT. Translating gives CASSLAEGFTGELFF.

The gene calls are TRBV20-1 and TRBJ2-7, with TRBD2 matching 8 bases. Germline lookup yields CDR1 DFQATT and CDR2 SNEGSKA (reference sequence). The CDR3 spans 14 residues. V was pared by 0 bases and J by 6 bases, with 7 bases of the junction left unmatched. The CDR3 here is CSARDKRELAEQYF. CDR3 in DNA: TGCAGTGCTAGAGACAAGCGGGAGCTGGCCGAGCAGTACTTC.

V usage is TRBV7-6 and J usage is TRBJ2-5; 10 positions match TRBD2. The CDR3 runs to 16 residues. With V trimmed by 3 bases and J by 1 base, 5 bases remained unmatched. From germline, CDR1 is SGHVS and CDR2 FNYEAQ. In nucleotides, the CDR3 is TGTGCCAGCAGCTTGTGGACTAGCGGAGGCCAAGAGACCCAGTACTTC. Amino acid sequence: CASSLWTSGGQETQYF. Filled out from reference TRBV7-6 and TRBJ2-5, the complete variable domain reads GAGVSQSPRYKVTKRGQDVALRCDPISGHVSLYWYRQALGQGPEFLTYFNYEAQQDKSGLPNDRFSAERPEGSISTLTIQRTEQRDSAMYRCASSLWTSGGQETQYFGPGTRLLVL.

In this sample, this clonotype turned up many times. The gene calls are TRBV6-1 and TRBJ2-1; 10 bases align to TRBD2. With 5 bases clipped from V and 3 bases from J, the junction kept 4 bases outside the gene matches. Per the germline V gene, CDR1 is MNHNS and CDR2 is SASEGT. CDR3 length: 15 amino acids. The CDR3 region is CASSLSGRGYNEQFF. In nucleotides, the CDR3 is TGTGCCAGCAGTCTAAGCGGGAGGGGCTACAATGAGCAGTTCTTC.

This clonotype has a handful of counts. The genes are TRBV29-1 and TRBJ2-5; D tentatively reads TRBD1 or TRBD2 (6 bases each). V lost 8 bases and J 2 bases, leaving 15 bases between the germline ends. CDR3 length equals 13 residues. CDR1 and CDR2 from the germline V gene are SQVTM and ANQGSEA. Here the CDR3 reads CSQGGTHQETQYF. CDR3 in DNA: TGCAGCCAGGGCGGGACACATCAAGAGACCCAGTACTTC.

The V call is TRBV5-1, the J call TRBJ2-3; TRBD2 matches 9 bases. The trim removed 4 bases at V and 2 bases at J, leaving 8 bases unmatched. Germline lookup yields CDR1 SGHRS and CDR2 YFSETQ. This CDR3 is 16 amino acids long. CDR3 region: CASSPMLAGPTDTQYF. CDR3 nucleotides: TGCGCCAGCAGCCCGATGCTAGCGGGGCCCACAGATACGCAGTATTTT. The full variable domain, in which reference TRBV5-1 and TRBJ2-3 provide the parts outside the CDR3, is KAGVTQTPRYLIKTRGQQVTLSCSPISGHRSVSWYQQTPGQGLQFLFEYFSETQRNKGNFPGRFSGRQFSNSRSEMNVSTLELGDSALYLCASSPMLAGPTDTQYFGPGTRLTVL.

This chain links TRBV7-2 with TRBJ2-1; 10 bases map to TRBD2. J gave up 2 bases and V 1 base, and 5 bases lay outside the gene matches. Germline loops: CDR1 SGHTA, CDR2 FQGNSA. The CDR3 loop spans 17 amino acids. The CDR3 protein is CASSLGASGRAYNEQFF. In nucleotides, the CDR3 is TGTGCCAGCAGCTTAGGGGCGAGCGGGAGGGCCTACAATGAGCAGTTCTTC.

This clonotype showed up just a few times. This chain uses TRBV6-5 with TRBJ2-1, with 9 bases matching TRBD2. With 6 bases clipped from V and 1 base from J, the junction kept 7 bases outside the gene matches. The CDR3 sequence is 16 residues long. Germline lookup yields CDR1 MNHEY and CDR2 SVGAGI. The CDR3 DNA sequence: TGTGCCAGCAGATATTCGGCGGGGGGGTCCTACAATGAGCAGTTCTTC. Protein product: CASRYSAGGSYNEQFF.

Note on this clonotype: The junction and the germline gene differ at one end; a read error may be behind it. The rearrangement uses TRBV7-6 and TRBJ2-5; 12 bases are shared with TRBD2. CDR3 length: 16 residues. Germline CDR1 SGHVS, CDR2 FNYEAQ. The CDR3 protein is CAISQTLAGGQETQYF. As DNA, the CDR3 is TGTGCCATCAGCCAAACACTAGCGGGGGGCCAAGAGACCCAGTACTTC.

The sample holds many counts of this clonotype. The rearrangement links TRBV6-2 or TRBV6-3 to TRBJ2-3, with a weak D call TRBD2 (7 bases). The V and J ends lost 5 bases and 5 bases respectively, with 14 bases between them. Germline V gives CDR1 MNHEY, CDR2 SVGEGT. The CDR3 runs to 14 residues. The CDR3: CASSPRGAEDTQYF. In DNA form, the CDR3 reads TGTGCCAGCAGTCCCCGGGGGGCAGAAGATACGCAGTATTTT.

This clonotype was seen repeatedly, ten times or more. The rearrangement links TRBV5-5 to TRBJ2-1; 11 nucleotides agree with TRBD2. The CDR3 has 16 amino acids. Germline values: CDR1 SGHKS, CDR2 YYEKEE (reference sequence). V was clipped by 4 bases and J by 5 bases; unmatched bases: 8. The CDR3 DNA follows: TGTGCCAGCAGCCGGTATACTAGCGGGGGTAACAATGAGCAGTTCTTC. Its translation is CASSRYTSGGNNEQFF.

V is TRBV7-8 and J is TRBJ2-1; 9 bases fit TRBD2. This CDR3 spans 16 amino acids. Germline CDR1 is SGHVS and CDR2 is FQNEAQ. V gave up 5 bases and J gave up 3 bases; unmatched junction bases: 8. CDR3 sequence reads: CASSRIAGVYYNEQFF. The CDR3 DNA is TGTGCCAGCAGCAGAATAGCGGGAGTATACTACAATGAGCAGTTCTTC.

The chain is built from TRBV3-1 and TRBJ2-5; no definite D call. This CDR3 region has 12 residues. The V gene's germline CDR1 is LGHDT and CDR2 YNNKEL (reference sequence). Trimming took off 7 bases at V and 0 bases at J, with 6 bases between the two ends. The CDR3 DNA follows: TGTGCCAGCAAGGCCTACCAAGAGACCCAGTACTTC. It yields the protein CASKAYQETQYF.

This clonotype came up a few times. The chain couples TRBV15 to TRBJ2-2, with D perhaps being TRBD1 or TRBD2 (6 bases each). CDR1 is LNHNV, CDR2 YYDKDF, per germline (reference sequence). The CDR3 extends over 16 amino acids. V was clipped by 3 bases and J by 3 bases, with 14 bases between them. The chain's CDR3 is CATSREGGRHTGELFF. The CDR3 nucleotides are TGTGCCACCAGCAGGGAGGGGGGACGACACACCGGGGAGCTGTTTTTT.

This clonotype was seen at least ten times. This chain links TRBV29-1 with TRBJ2-5; D call uncertain. The V gene's germline CDR1 is SQVTM and CDR2 ANQGSEA. V gave up 5 bases and J gave up 2 bases, with 9 bases separating them. The CDR3 is made up of 12 amino acids. The CDR3 DNA follows: TGCAGCGTTACCGACAATCAAGAGACCCAGTACTTC. Its protein is CSVTDNQETQYF.